This is a list of T cell receptor beta chains from one sample in a study of T cell responses to AZD1222 COVID-19 vaccine. Some clones are missing from TCRdb's copy, which holds only in-frame ones; the method was immunoSEQ multiplex PCR. Here the sample spans 40,000 to 55,000 clones, approximately 90% being singletons. The sequences come from peripheral blood, collected 28 days after the second AZD1222 dose. These receptors all stem from an adult who received the AZD1222 COVID-19 vaccine. Both conserved end residues are part of each CDR3. Fields, in order: J gene, V gene, D gene, clone size, CDR3 protein, CDR3 DNA. A D gene is named only where the DNA matches it firmly. Size tells how often a clone was seen (once, few, many) or the class of an expanded clone, and some rows leave it out.

J: TRBJ2-7
V: TRBV7-9
D: NA
size: NA
CDR3: CASSSVSIAEQYF
DNA: TGTGCCAGCAGCTCCGTGAGCATAGCCGAGCAGTACTTC

J: TRBJ2-6
V: TRBV19
D: NA
size: NA
CDR3: CASSARTFRSRTGSSGANVLTF
DNA: TGTGCCAGTAGTGCCCGAACTTTCCGTTCAAGGACGGGGAGCTCTGGGGCCAACGTCCTGACTTTC

J: TRBJ1-5
V: TRBV19
D: NA
size: NA
CDR3: CASSITGPPSQPQHF
DNA: TGTGCCAGTAGTATTACAGGGCCCCCCAGCCAGCCCCAGCATTTT

J: TRBJ1-1
V: TRBV19
D: NA
size: NA
CDR3: CASSMGASRNTEAFF
DNA: TGTGCCAGTAGTATGGGGGCAAGCCGAAACACTGAAGCTTTCTTT

J: TRBJ1-3
V: TRBV7-2
D: NA
size: NA
CDR3: CASSLELVSGNTIYF
DNA: TGTGCCAGCAGCTTAGAGCTGGTCTCTGGAAACACCATATATTTT

J: TRBJ2-3
V: TRBV5-1
D: TRBD2
size: NA
CDR3: CASSLSGVLAGNRGTQYF
DNA: TGCGCCAGCAGCTTGAGTGGAGTTCTAGCGGGGAATCGAGGTACGCAGTATTTT

J: TRBJ2-6
V: TRBV6-2/TRBV6-3
D: NA
size: NA
CDR3: CASSYNSGANVLTF
DNA: TGTGCCAGCAGTTACAACTCTGGGGCCAACGTCCTGACTTTC

J: TRBJ2-5
V: TRBV5-1
D: TRBD2
size: NA
CDR3: CASSLGGRAPETQYF
DNA: TGCGCCAGCAGCTTGGGCGGGAGGGCCCCAGAGACCCAGTACTTC

J: TRBJ1-5
V: TRBV28
D: NA
size: NA
CDR3: CASRVVGNQPQHF
DNA: TGTGCCAGCAGGGTGGTAGGCAATCAGCCCCAGCATTTT

J: TRBJ2-5
V: TRBV20-1
D: NA
size: NA
CDR3: CSASGEETQYF
DNA: TGCAGTGCTAGTGGAGAAGAGACCCAGTACTTC

J: TRBJ1-4
V: TRBV18
D: NA
size: NA
CDR3: CASSPPSERGEKLFF
DNA: TGTGCCAGCTCACCACCGAGCGAGCGCGGTGAAAAACTGTTTTTT

J: TRBJ1-1
V: TRBV9
D: NA
size: NA
CDR3: CASSVDTNTEAFF
DNA: TGTGCCAGCAGCGTAGATACGAACACTGAAGCTTTCTTT

J: TRBJ1-6
V: TRBV2
D: TRBD1
size: once
CDR3: CASSTHRGNSPLHF
DNA: TGTGCCAGCAGTACCCACAGGGGTAATTCACCCCTCCACTTT

J: TRBJ2-5
V: TRBV5-1
D: NA
size: NA
CDR3: CASSPGPQETQYF
DNA: TGCGCCAGCAGCCCGGGGCCGCAAGAGACCCAGTACTTC

J: TRBJ1-3
V: TRBV11-1
D: NA
size: NA
CDR3: CASSVEGSSGNTIYF
DNA: TGTGCCAGCAGCGTCGAGGGCAGCTCTGGAAACACCATATATTTT

J: TRBJ2-7
V: TRBV4-1
D: TRBD2
size: NA
CDR3: CASSQWPGGSSYEQYF
DNA: TGCGCCAGCAGCCAATGGCCGGGAGGAAGCTCCTACGAGCAGTACTTC

J: TRBJ2-1
V: TRBV2
D: TRBD1
size: NA
CDR3: CASRRPDRATYNEQFF
DNA: TGTGCCAGTCGGCGACCGGACAGGGCGACCTACAATGAGCAGTTCTTC

J: TRBJ2-2
V: TRBV19
D: NA
size: NA
CDR3: CASSIRSGAGELFF
DNA: TGTGCCAGTAGTATACGGAGTGGCGCCGGGGAGCTGTTTTTT

J: TRBJ1-1
V: TRBV7-8
D: NA
size: NA
CDR3: CASSLGRGHTEAFF
DNA: TGTGCCAGCAGCTTAGGTCGGGGCCACACTGAAGCTTTCTTT

J: TRBJ2-1
V: TRBV5-6
D: NA
size: NA
CDR3: CASSLPLGPQFF
DNA: TGTGCCAGCAGCTTGCCCCTCGGACCCCAGTTCTTC

J: TRBJ1-4
V: TRBV7-2
D: NA
size: NA
CDR3: CASSSRGTLGEKLFF
DNA: TGTGCCAGCAGCTCCCGGGGTACCCTAGGGGAAAAACTGTTTTTT

J: TRBJ1-1
V: TRBV4-3
D: NA
size: once
CDR3: CASSQLDRNTEAFF
DNA: TGCGCCAGCAGCCAACTAGACAGGAACACTGAAGCTTTCTTT

J: TRBJ2-6
V: TRBV6-5
D: TRBD1
size: NA
CDR3: CASSFGQGSGANVLTF
DNA: TGTGCCAGCAGTTTCGGACAGGGCTCCGGGGCCAACGTCCTGACTTTC

J: TRBJ2-1
V: TRBV2
D: TRBD2
size: once
CDR3: CASSYSGSSYNEQFF
DNA: TGTGCCAGCAGCTATAGCGGGAGTTCCTACAATGAGCAGTTCTTC

J: TRBJ1-2
V: TRBV5-6
D: NA
size: NA
CDR3: CASSLGIYGYTF
DNA: TGTGCCAGCAGCTTGGGGATCTATGGCTACACCTTC

J: TRBJ2-6
V: TRBV5-1
D: NA
size: NA
CDR3: CASSLGSGLTRGANVLTF
DNA: TGCGCCAGCAGCTTGGGCAGCGGTCTAACGCGAGGGGCCAACGTCCTGACTTTC

J: TRBJ1-3
V: TRBV18
D: NA
size: once
CDR3: CASSPSRGSGNTIYF
DNA: TGTGCCAGCTCACCATCCAGGGGCTCAGGAAACACCATATATTTT

J: TRBJ2-7
V: TRBV30
D: TRBD2
size: once
CDR3: CAWSTSGSYEQYF
DNA: TGTGCCTGGTCTACTAGCGGGAGTTACGAGCAGTACTTC

J: TRBJ2-5
V: TRBV18
D: NA
size: NA
CDR3: CASSYEETQYF
DNA: TGTGCCAGCTCTTACGAAGAGACCCAGTACTTC

J: TRBJ1-6
V: TRBV5-4
D: TRBD1
size: NA
CDR3: CASSYAGTGDPLHF
DNA: TGTGCCAGCAGTTACGCCGGGACAGGGGACCCCCTCCACTTT

J: TRBJ2-5
V: TRBV5-1
D: TRBD2
size: NA
CDR3: CASSLALAGRQETQYF
DNA: TGCGCCAGCAGCTTGGCTCTAGCGGGACGCCAAGAGACCCAGTACTTC

J: TRBJ2-7
V: TRBV9
D: TRBD2
size: few
CDR3: CASSTTGTSGSYEQYF
DNA: TGTGCCAGCAGCACCACCGGGACTAGCGGGAGCTACGAGCAGTACTTC

J: TRBJ1-2
V: TRBV6-5
D: NA
size: NA
CDR3: CASSYSGQFYGYTF
DNA: TGTGCCAGCAGTTACTCCGGGCAGTTCTATGGCTACACCTTC

J: TRBJ2-1
V: TRBV11-3
D: TRBD2
size: NA
CDR3: CASSDGTSGRTLSYNEQFF
DNA: TGTGCCAGCAGCGACGGGACTAGCGGGAGGACACTCTCCTACAATGAGCAGTTCTTC

J: TRBJ2-3
V: TRBV19
D: TRBD1
size: NA
CDR3: CASSIRGQGRTDTQYF
DNA: TGTGCCAGTAGTATTAGGGGACAGGGACGCACAGATACGCAGTATTTT

J: TRBJ2-3
V: TRBV9
D: NA
size: NA
CDR3: CASSVAGWGSTDTQYF
DNA: TGTGCCAGCAGCGTAGCGGGGTGGGGTAGCACAGATACGCAGTATTTT

J: TRBJ2-7
V: TRBV7-2
D: TRBD2
size: NA
CDR3: CASSLGGRASYEQYF
DNA: TGTGCCAGCAGCTTAGGCGGGAGGGCTTCCTACGAGCAGTACTTC

J: TRBJ2-7
V: TRBV3-1/TRBV3-2
D: NA
size: once
CDR3: CASSQTGLAGEQYF
DNA: TGTGCCAGCAGCCAGACGGGCCTCGCGGGCGAGCAGTACTTC

J: TRBJ2-1
V: TRBV9
D: TRBD2
size: NA
CDR3: CASSVAGGPVEQFF
DNA: TGTGCCAGCAGCGTAGCGGGAGGGCCGGTTGAGCAGTTCTTC

J: TRBJ1-1
V: TRBV9
D: NA
size: NA
CDR3: CASSVLGADTEAFF
DNA: TGTGCCAGCAGCGTATTGGGGGCTGACACTGAAGCTTTCTTT

J: TRBJ2-1
V: TRBV6-4
D: TRBD2
size: NA
CDR3: CASSDVYGRPYNEQFF
DNA: TGTGCCAGCAGTGACGTCTACGGGAGGCCTTACAATGAGCAGTTCTTC

J: TRBJ1-2
V: TRBV28
D: TRBD1
size: NA
CDR3: CASSRYPTGNYGYTF
DNA: TGTGCCAGCAGTCGCTACCCGACAGGGAACTATGGCTACACCTTC

J: TRBJ1-2
V: TRBV13
D: TRBD1
size: NA
CDR3: CASMGFGQGNYGYTF
DNA: TGTGCCAGCATGGGCTTCGGACAGGGGAACTATGGCTACACCTTC

J: TRBJ1-1
V: TRBV15
D: TRBD1
size: NA
CDR3: CATSREAGQYNTEAFF
DNA: TGTGCCACCAGCAGAGAGGCGGGACAGTATAACACTGAAGCTTTCTTT

J: TRBJ1-2
V: TRBV9
D: NA
size: NA
CDR3: CASSVGRGLNYGYTF
DNA: TGTGCCAGCAGCGTAGGAAGGGGATTGAACTATGGCTACACCTTC

J: TRBJ2-7
V: TRBV28
D: TRBD2
size: NA
CDR3: CASRPSGRADEQYF
DNA: TGTGCCAGCAGACCTAGCGGGAGGGCCGACGAGCAGTACTTC

J: TRBJ2-2
V: TRBV6-5
D: NA
size: NA
CDR3: CASSYRSGVNAGELFF
DNA: TGTGCCAGCAGTTACCGTAGCGGTGTTAATGCCGGGGAGCTGTTTTTT

J: TRBJ1-4
V: TRBV7-8
D: NA
size: few
CDR3: CASSLRRETNEKLFF
DNA: TGTGCCAGCAGCTTAAGAAGGGAAACTAATGAAAAACTGTTTTTT

J: TRBJ2-2
V: TRBV3-1/TRBV3-2
D: NA
size: NA
CDR3: CASRTTGELFF
DNA: TGTGCCAGCAGGACGACCGGGGAGCTGTTTTTT

J: TRBJ2-1
V: TRBV29-1
D: TRBD2
size: NA
CDR3: CSVDGGRRNEQFF
DNA: TGCAGCGTTGATGGCGGGAGACGCAATGAGCAGTTCTTC

J: TRBJ2-5
V: TRBV5-1
D: NA
size: NA
CDR3: CASSFSSQETQYF
DNA: TGCGCCAGCAGCTTTTCCAGCCAAGAGACCCAGTACTTC

J: TRBJ2-7
V: TRBV12-3/TRBV12-4
D: TRBD1
size: NA
CDR3: CASSTRTGNEQYF
DNA: TGTGCCAGCAGTACGCGGACAGGGAACGAGCAGTACTTC

J: TRBJ1-2
V: TRBV9
D: NA
size: NA
CDR3: CASSVAPLIGGYTF
DNA: TGTGCCAGCAGCGTAGCCCCGTTAATTGGGGGCTACACCTTC

J: TRBJ2-2
V: TRBV19
D: NA
size: NA
CDR3: CASSIDWGRDRYTGELFF
DNA: TGTGCCAGTAGTATAGATTGGGGTAGGGACCGATACACCGGGGAGCTGTTTTTT

J: TRBJ1-5
V: TRBV2
D: NA
size: NA
CDR3: CASREQENQPQHF
DNA: TGTGCCAGCAGAGAACAGGAAAATCAGCCCCAGCATTTT

J: TRBJ2-7
V: TRBV12-3/TRBV12-4
D: NA
size: NA
CDR3: CASSRSNYEQYF
DNA: TGTGCCAGCAGTCGATCAAACTACGAGCAGTACTTC